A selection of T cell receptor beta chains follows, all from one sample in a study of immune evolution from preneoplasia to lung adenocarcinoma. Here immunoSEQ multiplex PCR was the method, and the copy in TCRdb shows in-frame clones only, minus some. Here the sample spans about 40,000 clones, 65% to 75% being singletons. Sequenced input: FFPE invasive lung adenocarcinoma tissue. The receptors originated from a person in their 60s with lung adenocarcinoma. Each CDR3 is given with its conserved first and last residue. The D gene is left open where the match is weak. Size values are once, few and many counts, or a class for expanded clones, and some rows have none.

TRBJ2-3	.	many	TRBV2	TGTGCCAGCACCCAGACAGGTCCGCAGTATTTT	CASTQTGPQYF
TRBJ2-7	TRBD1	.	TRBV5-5	TGTGCCAGCAGCCGGACAGGAAACTACGAGCAGTACTTC	CASSRTGNYEQYF
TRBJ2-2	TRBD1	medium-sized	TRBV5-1	TGCGCCAGCAGACAGGGGGCGCAGAACACCGGGGAGCTGTTTTTT	CASRQGAQNTGELFF
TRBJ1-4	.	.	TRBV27	TGTGCCAGCAGAAGAGGATCCAGAGAAAAACTGTTTTTT	CASRRGSREKLFF
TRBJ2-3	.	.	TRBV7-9	TGTGCCAGCAGCTTCGTCGGCACAGATACGCAGTATTTT	CASSFVGTDTQYF
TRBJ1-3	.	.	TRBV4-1	TGCGCCAGCAGCCAAGTGGCAAGCGCCATATATTTT	CASSQVASAIYF
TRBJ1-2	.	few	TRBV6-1	TGTGCCAGCAACCCCGGGGGGCCGGGGACCTATGGCTACACCTTC	CASNPGGPGTYGYTF
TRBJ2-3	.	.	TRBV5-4	TGTGCCAGCAGCTTGCAGGGGCCAGATACGCAGTATTTT	CASSLQGPDTQYF
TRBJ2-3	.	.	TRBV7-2	TGTGCCAGCAGCCTTGGCGTAGCGGCAGATACGCAGTATTTT	CASSLGVAADTQYF
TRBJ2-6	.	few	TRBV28	TGTGCCAGCAGGATCCGAACGGCTGGGGCCAACGTCCTGACTTTC	CASRIRTAGANVLTF
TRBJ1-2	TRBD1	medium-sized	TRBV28	TGTGCCAGCAGTGCCATCGGGACAGGCTATGGCTACACCTTC	CASSAIGTGYGYTF
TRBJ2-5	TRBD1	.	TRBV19	TGTGCCAGTAGTATAATAGGGACAGGGTCCCGCGAGACCCAGTACTTC	CASSIIGTGSRETQYF
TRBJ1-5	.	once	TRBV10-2	TGCGCCAGCAGTGACAAATATAGCAATCAGCCCCAGCATTTT	CASSDKYSNQPQHF
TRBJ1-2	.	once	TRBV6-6	TGTGCCAGCAGTCCAGGCGGGGGGCGAACGGGCTACACCTTC	CASSPGGGRTGYTF
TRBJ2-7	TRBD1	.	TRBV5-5	TGTGCCAGCAGCTATTGGACAGGGGGTAGCGACGAGCAGTACTTC	CASSYWTGGSDEQYF
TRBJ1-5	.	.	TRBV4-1	TGCGCCAGCTCTCCAGGAGGGGGGAATCAGCCCCAGCATTTT	CASSPGGGNQPQHF
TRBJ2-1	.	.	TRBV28	TGTGCCAGCTCCACTACCGGGACTCCCAGTCGGAATGAGCAGTTCTTC	CASSTTGTPSRNEQFF
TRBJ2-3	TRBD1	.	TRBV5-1	TGCGCCAGCAGCGCCGGGACAGGGGAAGGGGATACGCAGTATTTT	CASSAGTGEGDTQYF
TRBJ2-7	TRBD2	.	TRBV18	TGTGCCAGCTCCCCCCTTAGCGGGGCCAACTACGAGCAGTACTTC	CASSPLSGANYEQYF
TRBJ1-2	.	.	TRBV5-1	TGCGCCAGCAGCTTGGAGAGCCCGAACTATGGCTACACCTTC	CASSLESPNYGYTF
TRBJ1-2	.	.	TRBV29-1	TGCAGCGTTCCCCCCCCGGGGCCATATGGAGGCTACACCTTC	CSVPPPGPYGGYTF
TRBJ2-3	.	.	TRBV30	TGTGCCTGGAGTGCTACAGATACGCAGTATTTT	CAWSATDTQYF
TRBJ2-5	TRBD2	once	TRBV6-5	TGTGCCAGCAGTCCCCGGTACGGGGGGCAAGAGACCCAGTACTTC	CASSPRYGGQETQYF
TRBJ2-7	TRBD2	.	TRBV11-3	TGTGCCAGCGGCTACGCATGGGGAGGGCCGGGCTCCTACGAGCAGTACTTC	CASGYAWGGPGSYEQYF
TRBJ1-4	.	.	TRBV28	TGTGCCACCGAAGATGCAACTAATGAAAAACTGTTTTTT	CATEDATNEKLFF
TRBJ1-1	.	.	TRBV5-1	TGCGCCAGCAGCTTGGGAGGGGGAGAAAGAGCTTTCTTT	CASSLGGGERAFF
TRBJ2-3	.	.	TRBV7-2	TGTGCCAGCAGCTTGTCTGCCGCACAAGATACGCAGTATTTT	CASSLSAAQDTQYF
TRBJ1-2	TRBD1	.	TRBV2	TGTGCCAGCAGGGGGGACAGGGGATATGGCTACACCTTC	CASRGDRGYGYTF
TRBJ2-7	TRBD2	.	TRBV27	TGTGCCAGCAGTTCGTTAACCGGGACTAGCGGGAGTTTAGGCTACGAGCAGTACTTC	CASSSLTGTSGSLGYEQYF
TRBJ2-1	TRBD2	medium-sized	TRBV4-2	TGTGCCAGCAGCCAAATATTCGGCGGGAGGGGCTCCTACAATGAGCAGTTCTTC	CASSQIFGGRGSYNEQFF
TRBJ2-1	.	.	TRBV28	TGTGCCAGCAGTCCAGCGGACTGGACGATCTACAATGAGCAGTTCTTC	CASSPADWTIYNEQFF
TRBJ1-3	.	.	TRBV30	TGTGCCTGGAGTCAGAGGGTGAACACCATATATTTT	CAWSQRVNTIYF
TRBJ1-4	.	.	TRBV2	TGTGCCAGCAGTGAACGGGTTGACGGTGAAAAACTGTTTTTT	CASSERVDGEKLFF
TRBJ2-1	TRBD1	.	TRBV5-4	TGTGCCAGCAGCCTTACAGGGGGCTGGTACAATGAGCAGTTCTTC	CASSLTGGWYNEQFF
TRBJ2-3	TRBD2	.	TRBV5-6	TGTGCCAGCAGCCTGATGGGACTAGCGACAGATACGCAGTATTTT	CASSLMGLATDTQYF
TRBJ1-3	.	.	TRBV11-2	TGTGCCAGCAGCTTAGCCCATGAGGGAAACATCATATATTTT	CASSLAHEGNIIYF
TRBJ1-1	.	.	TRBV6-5	TGTGCCAGCAGCATGCGGCTAGGGCGAACTGAAGCTTTCTTT	CASSMRLGRTEAFF
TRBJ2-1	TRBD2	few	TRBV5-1	TGCGCCAGCAGCTTGAGCCCGGGAGGGCAGAATGAGCAGTTCTTC	CASSLSPGGQNEQFF